This TCR beta chain was recovered during a study of shared clonotypes between healthy human individuals. Overall study findings and caveats: The represented genetic and exposure-history diversity was limited by the small number of donors.

The V gene end was trimmed by 4 bases and the J gene end by 9 bases; junction bases not matched to a gene: 8. CDR3 length: 16 amino acids. Germline CDR1 SEHNR, CDR2 FQNEAQ (reference sequence). Under the authors' procedure: ImmunoSEQ only sent back junction sequences with no quality scores, so filtering was done differently. Profiling relied on immunoSEQ multiplex PCR, and the TCRdb table lists in-frame clones only, not all of them. That table supplies the V and J calls and clone size; D and trimming were determined from the DNA. The top ten clones hold over 1.3% of a sample with about 960,000 clones, around three quarters of them seen once. A remark on this clone: As yet, its antigen is unknown.

Sequencing input: memory CD4+ T cells sorted from blood. Subset in this sample: CD45RA-negative fraction. The receptor was isolated from a young man in good health. The V gene is TRBV7-9, the J gene TRBJ2-1; 14 bases fit TRBD2. CDR3 loop: CASSSGGTSGRTEQFF. Here the CDR3 DNA reads TGTGCCAGCAGCTCAGGCGGGACTAGCGGGAGAACTGAGCAGTTCTTC.